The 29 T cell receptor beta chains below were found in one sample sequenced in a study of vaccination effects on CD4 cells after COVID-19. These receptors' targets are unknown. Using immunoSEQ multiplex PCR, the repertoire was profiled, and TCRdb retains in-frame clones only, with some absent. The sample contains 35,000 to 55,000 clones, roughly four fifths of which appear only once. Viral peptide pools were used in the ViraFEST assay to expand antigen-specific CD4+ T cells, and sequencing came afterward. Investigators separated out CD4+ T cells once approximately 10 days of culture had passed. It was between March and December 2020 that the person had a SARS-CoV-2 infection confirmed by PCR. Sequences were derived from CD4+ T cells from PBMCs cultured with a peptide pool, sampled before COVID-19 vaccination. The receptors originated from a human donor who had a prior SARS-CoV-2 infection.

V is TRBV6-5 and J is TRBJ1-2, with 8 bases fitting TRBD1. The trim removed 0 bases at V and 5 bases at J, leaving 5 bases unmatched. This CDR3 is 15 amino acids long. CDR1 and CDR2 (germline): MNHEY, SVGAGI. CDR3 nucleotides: TGTGCCAGCAGTTACTCTCAGGGGGCGACGTATGGCTACACCTTC. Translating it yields CASSYSQGATYGYTF.

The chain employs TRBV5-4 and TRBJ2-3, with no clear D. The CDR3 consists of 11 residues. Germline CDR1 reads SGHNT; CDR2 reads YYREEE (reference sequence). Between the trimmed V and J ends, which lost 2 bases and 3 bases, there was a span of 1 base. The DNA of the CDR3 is TGTGCCAGCAGCTTTACAGATACGCAGTATTTT. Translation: CASSFTDTQYF.

As DNA, the CDR3 is TGTGCCAGCAGCTTAGCTCTTCTGGTCGGCTACACCTTC. Its protein is CASSLALLVGYTF. The genes are TRBV7-8 and TRBJ1-2; no reliable D call. CDR3 length: 13 amino acids. V gave up 0 bases and J gave up 8 bases, with 10 bases separating them. Germline V CDR1 and CDR2: SGHVS, FQNEAQ.

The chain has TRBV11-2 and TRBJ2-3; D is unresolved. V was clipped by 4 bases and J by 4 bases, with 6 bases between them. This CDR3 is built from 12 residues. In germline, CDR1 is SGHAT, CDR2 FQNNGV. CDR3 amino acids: CASSWTPDTQYF. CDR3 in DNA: TGTGCCAGCAGCTGGACCCCAGATACGCAGTATTTT.

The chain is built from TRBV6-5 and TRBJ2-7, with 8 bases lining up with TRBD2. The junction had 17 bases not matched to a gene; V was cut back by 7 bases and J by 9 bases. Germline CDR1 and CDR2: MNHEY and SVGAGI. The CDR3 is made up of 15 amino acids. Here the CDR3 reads CASTNTGTGGPTQYF. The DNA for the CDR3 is TGTGCCAGCACCAATACTGGGACGGGAGGGCCTACGCAGTACTTC.

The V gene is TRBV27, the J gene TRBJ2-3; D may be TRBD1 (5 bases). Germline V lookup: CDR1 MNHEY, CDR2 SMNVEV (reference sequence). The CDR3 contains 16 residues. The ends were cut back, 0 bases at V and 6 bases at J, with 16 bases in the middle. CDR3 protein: CASSLSGAPFVDTQYF. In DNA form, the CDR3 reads TGTGCCAGCAGTTTATCTGGGGCGCCTTTTGTCGATACGCAGTATTTT.

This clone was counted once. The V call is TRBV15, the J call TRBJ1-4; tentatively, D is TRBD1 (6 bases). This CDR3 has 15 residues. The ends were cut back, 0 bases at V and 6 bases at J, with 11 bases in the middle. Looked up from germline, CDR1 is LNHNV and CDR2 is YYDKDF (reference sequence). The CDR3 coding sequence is TGTGCCACCAGCAGAGATGTACAGGGTTATGAAAAACTGTTTTTT. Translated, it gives CATSRDVQGYEKLFF.

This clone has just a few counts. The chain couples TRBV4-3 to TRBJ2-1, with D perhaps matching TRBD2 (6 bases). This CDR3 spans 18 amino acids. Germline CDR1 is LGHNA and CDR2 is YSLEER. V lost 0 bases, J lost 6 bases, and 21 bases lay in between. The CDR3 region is CASSQEHWASAKINEQFF. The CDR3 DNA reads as TGCGCCAGCAGCCAAGAGCACTGGGCTAGCGCCAAAATCAATGAGCAGTTCTTC.

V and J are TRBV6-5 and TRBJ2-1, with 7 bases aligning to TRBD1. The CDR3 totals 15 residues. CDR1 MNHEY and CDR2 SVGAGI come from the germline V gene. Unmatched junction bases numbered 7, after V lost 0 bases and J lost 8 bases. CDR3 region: CASSYSVGGVHEQFF. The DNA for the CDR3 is TGTGCCAGCAGTTACTCGGTAGGGGGCGTTCATGAGCAGTTCTTC.

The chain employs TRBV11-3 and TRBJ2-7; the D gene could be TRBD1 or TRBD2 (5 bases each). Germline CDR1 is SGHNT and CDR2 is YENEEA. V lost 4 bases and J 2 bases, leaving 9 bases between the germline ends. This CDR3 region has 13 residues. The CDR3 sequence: CASSWGSPYEQYF. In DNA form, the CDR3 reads TGTGCCAGCAGCTGGGGGTCACCCTACGAGCAGTACTTC.

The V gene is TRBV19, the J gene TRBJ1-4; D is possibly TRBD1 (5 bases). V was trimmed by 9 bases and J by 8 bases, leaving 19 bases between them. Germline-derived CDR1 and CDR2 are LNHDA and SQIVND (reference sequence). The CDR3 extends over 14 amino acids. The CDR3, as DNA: TGTGCCAGCCTCATGAGGGGAGTTGAGGAAAAACTGTTTTTT. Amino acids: CASLMRGVEEKLFF.

CDR3 amino acids: CASSPVGRKETQYF. CDR3 nucleotide sequence: TGTGCCAGCTCCCCTGTGGGCAGGAAAGAGACCCAGTACTTC. The chain couples TRBV18 to TRBJ2-5; D is undetermined. Germline V gene lookup returns CDR1 KGHSH and CDR2 LQKENI. The CDR3 totals 14 residues. V shed 6 bases and J shed 3 bases, with 14 bases lying between them.

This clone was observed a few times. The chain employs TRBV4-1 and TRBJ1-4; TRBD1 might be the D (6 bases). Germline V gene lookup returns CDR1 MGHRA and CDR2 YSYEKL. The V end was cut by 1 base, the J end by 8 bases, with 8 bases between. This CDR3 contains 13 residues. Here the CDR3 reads CASSQVRGEKLFF. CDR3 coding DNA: TGCGCCAGCAGCCAAGTTAGGGGGGAAAAACTGTTTTTT.

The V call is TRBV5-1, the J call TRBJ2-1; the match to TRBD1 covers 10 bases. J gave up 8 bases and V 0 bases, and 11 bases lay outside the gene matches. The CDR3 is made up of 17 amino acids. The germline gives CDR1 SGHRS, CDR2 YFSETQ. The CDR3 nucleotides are TGCGCCAGCAGCTTGGCCCCTTCCGGGACAGGGGATGATGAGCAGTTCTTC. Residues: CASSLAPSGTGDDEQFF.

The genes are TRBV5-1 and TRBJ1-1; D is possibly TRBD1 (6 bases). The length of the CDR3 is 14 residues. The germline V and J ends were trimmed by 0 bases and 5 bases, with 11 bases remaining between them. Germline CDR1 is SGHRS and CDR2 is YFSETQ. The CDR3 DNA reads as TGCGCCAGCAGCTTGGGGACAGTGAGGACTGAAGCTTTCTTT. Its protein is CASSLGTVRTEAFF.

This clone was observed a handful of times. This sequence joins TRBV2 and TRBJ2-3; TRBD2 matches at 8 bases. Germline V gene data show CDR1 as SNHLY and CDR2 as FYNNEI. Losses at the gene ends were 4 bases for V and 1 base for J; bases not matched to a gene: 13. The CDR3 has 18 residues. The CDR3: CASSGSGTSGRGTDTQYF. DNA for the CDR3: TGTGCCAGCAGTGGGTCGGGTACTAGCGGTCGGGGCACAGATACGCAGTATTTT.

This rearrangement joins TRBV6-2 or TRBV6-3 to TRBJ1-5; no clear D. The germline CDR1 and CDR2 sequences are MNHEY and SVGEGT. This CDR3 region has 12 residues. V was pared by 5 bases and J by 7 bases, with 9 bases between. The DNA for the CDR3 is TGTGCCAGCAGTCCACGCGAACAGCCCCAGCATTTT. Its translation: CASSPREQPQHF.

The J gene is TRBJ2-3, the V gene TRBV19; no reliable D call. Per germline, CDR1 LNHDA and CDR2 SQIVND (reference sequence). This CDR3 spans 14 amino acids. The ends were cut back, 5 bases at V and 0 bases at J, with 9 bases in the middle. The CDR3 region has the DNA TGTGCCAGTAGTTACTCCACTAGCACAGATACGCAGTATTTT. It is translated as CASSYSTSTDTQYF.

For the CDR3, the DNA is TGCGCCAGCAGCCCCCCCCTTTCCAACACTGAAGCTTTCTTT. Encoded protein: CASSPPLSNTEAFF. V usage is TRBV5-1 and J usage is TRBJ1-1; D unresolved. V was cut by 4 bases and J by 2 bases, with 12 bases left in between. The CDR3 extends over 14 amino acids. Germline values: CDR1 SGHRS, CDR2 YFSETQ.

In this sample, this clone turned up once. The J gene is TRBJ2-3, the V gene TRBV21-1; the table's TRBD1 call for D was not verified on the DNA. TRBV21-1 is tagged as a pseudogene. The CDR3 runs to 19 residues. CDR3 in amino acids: CASSKVTDRINSSTDTQYF. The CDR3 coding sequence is TGTGCCAGCAGCAAAGTCACGGATCGGATTAACAGTAGCACAGATACGCAGTATTTT.

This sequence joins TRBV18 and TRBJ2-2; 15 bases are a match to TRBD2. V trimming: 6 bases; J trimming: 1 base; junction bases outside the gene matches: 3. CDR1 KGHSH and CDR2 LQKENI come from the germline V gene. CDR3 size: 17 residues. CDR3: CASSGLAGGLNTGELFF. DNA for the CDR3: TGTGCCAGCTCGGGACTAGCGGGGGGCCTGAACACCGGGGAGCTGTTTTTT.

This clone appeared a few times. CDR3 nucleotides: TGTGCCAGTCAAGCCCAGTACACCGGGGAGCTGTTTTTT. It codes for CASQAQYTGELFF. J is TRBJ2-2 and V is TRBV19, with D unresolved. V gave up 8 bases and J gave up 3 bases, with 10 bases separating them. CDR3 length: 13 amino acids. CDR1 is LNHDA and CDR2 is SQIVND in the germline V gene (reference sequence).

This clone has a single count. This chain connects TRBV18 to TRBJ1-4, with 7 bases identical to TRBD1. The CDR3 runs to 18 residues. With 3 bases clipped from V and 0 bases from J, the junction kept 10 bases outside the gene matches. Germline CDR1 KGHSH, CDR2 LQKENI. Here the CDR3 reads CASSPFVGTAATNEKLFF. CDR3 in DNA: TGTGCCAGCTCACCTTTCGTAGGGACAGCCGCAACTAATGAAAAACTGTTTTTT. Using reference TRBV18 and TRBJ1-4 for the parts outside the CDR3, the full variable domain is NAGVMQNPRHLVRRRGQEARLRCSPMKGHSHVYWYRQLPEEGLKFMVYLQKENIIDESGMPKERFSAEFPKEGPSILRIQQVVRGDSAAYFCASSPFVGTAATNEKLFFGSGTQLSVL.

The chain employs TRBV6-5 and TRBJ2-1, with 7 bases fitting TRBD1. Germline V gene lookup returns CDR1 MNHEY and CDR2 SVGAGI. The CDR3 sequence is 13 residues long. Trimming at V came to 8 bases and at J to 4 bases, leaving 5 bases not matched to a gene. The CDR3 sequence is CASATGAYNEQFF. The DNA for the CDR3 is TGTGCCAGCGCCACAGGGGCGTACAATGAGCAGTTCTTC.

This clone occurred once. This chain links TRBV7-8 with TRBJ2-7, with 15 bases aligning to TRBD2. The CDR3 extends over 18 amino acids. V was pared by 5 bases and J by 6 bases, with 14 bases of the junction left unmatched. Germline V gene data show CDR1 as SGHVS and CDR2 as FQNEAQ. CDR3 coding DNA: TGTGCCAGCAGCGCCTATCTAGGACTAGCGGGGGGGCTTGGCGAGCAGTACTTC. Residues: CASSAYLGLAGGLGEQYF.

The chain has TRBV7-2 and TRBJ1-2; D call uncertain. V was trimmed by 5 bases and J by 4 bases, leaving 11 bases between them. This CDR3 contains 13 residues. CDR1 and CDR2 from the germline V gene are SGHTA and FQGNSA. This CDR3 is CASSQRQGYGYTF. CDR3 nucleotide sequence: TGTGCCAGCAGCCAAAGACAAGGCTATGGCTACACCTTC. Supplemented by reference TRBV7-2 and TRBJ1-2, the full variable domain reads GAGVSQSPSNKVTEKGKDVELRCDPISGHTALYWYRQSLGQGLEFLIYFQGNSAPDKSGLPSDRFSAERTGGSVSTLTIQRTQQEDSAVYLCASSQRQGYGYTFGSGTRLTVV.

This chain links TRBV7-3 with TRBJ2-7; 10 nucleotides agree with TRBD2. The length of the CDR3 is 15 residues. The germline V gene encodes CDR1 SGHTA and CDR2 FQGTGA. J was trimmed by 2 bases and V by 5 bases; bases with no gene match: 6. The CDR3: CASSPGSGRTYEQYF. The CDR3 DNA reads TGTGCCAGCAGCCCAGGTAGCGGGAGGACCTACGAGCAGTACTTC.

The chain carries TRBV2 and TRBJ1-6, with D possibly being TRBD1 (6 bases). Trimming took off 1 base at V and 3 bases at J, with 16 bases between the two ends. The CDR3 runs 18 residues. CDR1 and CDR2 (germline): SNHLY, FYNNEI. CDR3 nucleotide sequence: TGTGCCAGCAGTGAAGATGTGTTTTGGACAGACTATAATTCACCCCTCCACTTT. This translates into CASSEDVFWTDYNSPLHF.

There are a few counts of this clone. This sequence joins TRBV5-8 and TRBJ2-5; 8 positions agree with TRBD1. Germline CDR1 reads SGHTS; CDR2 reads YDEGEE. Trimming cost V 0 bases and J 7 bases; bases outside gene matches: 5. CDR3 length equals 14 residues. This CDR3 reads CASSLVTGARTQYF. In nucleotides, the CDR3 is TGTGCCAGCAGCTTGGTGACAGGGGCCCGGACCCAGTACTTC.